The next 13 T cell receptor beta chains were all read from a single sample in a study of CD4 T cells in relation to SARS-CoV-2 and coronaviruses. Unexposed donor CD4+ T cells date from 2011-2018, before the COVID-19 pandemic. Sequencing was performed with immunoSEQ multiplex PCR; in TCRdb, only in-frame clones are kept and a portion is missing. This sample has 55,000 to 75,000 clones; around 86% occur once, and the top ten carry about 1.6%. Sequencing was performed on memory CD4+ T cells from PBMCs. The receptor source for this set is a human donor in good health.

The CDR3, as DNA: TGTGCCAGCAGATCGATCAGGTTGACTAACTATGGCTACACCTTC. As protein: CASRSIRLTNYGYTF. V usage is TRBV7-3 and J usage is TRBJ1-2; D is unresolved. Per germline, CDR1 SGHTA and CDR2 FQGTGA. The CDR3 has 15 amino acids. V lost 6 bases and J 0 bases, leaving 14 bases between the germline ends.

This chain connects TRBV7-2 to TRBJ1-5; no definite D call. V dropped 1 base and J dropped 3 bases, with 4 bases sitting between them. This CDR3 contains 13 residues. The V gene's germline CDR1 is SGHTA and CDR2 FQGNSA. The CDR3: CASSLEPNQPQHF. CDR3 DNA sequence: TGTGCCAGCAGCTTAGAACCCAATCAGCCCCAGCATTTT. The full variable domain, with the rest looked up from reference TRBV7-2 and TRBJ1-5, is GAGVSQSPSNKVTEKGKDVELRCDPISGHTALYWYRQSLGQGLEFLIYFQGNSAPDKSGLPSDRFSAERTGGSVSTLTIQRTQQEDSAVYLCASSLEPNQPQHFGDGTRLSIL.

The V gene is TRBV28, the J gene TRBJ1-2; D is possibly TRBD1 (6 bases). V lost 4 bases and J lost 7, with 19 bases in between. This CDR3 spans 15 amino acids. Germline values: CDR1 MDHEN, CDR2 SYDVKM. Here the CDR3 reads CASSSQGLARGGYTF. The CDR3 bases are TGTGCCAGCAGTTCCCAGGGGCTTGCGCGGGGTGGCTACACCTTC.

This sequence joins TRBV18 and TRBJ1-2; D gene uncertain. The germline V and J ends were trimmed by 3 bases and 3 bases, with 14 bases remaining between them. The CDR3 extends over 15 amino acids. Germline lookup yields CDR1 KGHSH and CDR2 LQKENI. The CDR3 reads CASSPNRGSDYGYTF. Here the CDR3 DNA reads TGTGCCAGCTCACCGAACCGTGGATCGGACTATGGCTACACCTTC.

The V gene is TRBV15, the J gene TRBJ1-4, with D possibly matching TRBD1 (5 bases). CDR3 length: 17 residues. Trimming shortened V by 5 bases and J by 1 base, and 17 bases separated the two germline ends. Germline V gene lookup returns CDR1 LNHNV and CDR2 YYDKDF (reference sequence). CDR3 residues: CATSSGPRGGTNEKLFF. CDR3 bases: TGTGCCACCAGCTCCGGCCCGCGGGGGGGAACTAATGAAAAACTGTTTTTT.

The rearrangement uses TRBV5-1 and TRBJ1-6; 8 bases match TRBD1. This CDR3 is built from 14 residues. Trimming took 4 bases from V and 9 from J; bases not matched to a gene: 6. Germline V CDR1 and CDR2: SGHRS, YFSETQ. This CDR3 is CASSTGQGGSPLHF. As DNA, the CDR3 is TGCGCCAGCAGCACAGGACAGGGTGGTTCACCCCTCCACTTT.

This clone was recorded only once. This rearrangement joins TRBV19 to TRBJ2-3, with TRBD1 matching over 8 bases. The CDR3 runs to 18 residues. The trim removed 3 bases at V and 1 base at J, leaving 12 bases unmatched. Germline lookup yields CDR1 LNHDA and CDR2 SQIVND (reference sequence). CDR3 region: CASSMSGQGVFRTDTQYF. The CDR3, as DNA: TGTGCCAGTAGTATGAGCGGACAGGGCGTCTTTCGCACAGATACGCAGTATTTT.

This sequence joins TRBV9 and TRBJ1-3; D is unclear. Germline V gene sequence: CDR1 SGDLS, CDR2 YYNGEE. The germline V and J ends were trimmed by 4 bases and 2 bases, with 13 bases remaining between them. This CDR3 comprises 15 residues. CDR3 in DNA: TGTGCCAGCAGCCCCGACGTTGAGCCTGGAAACACCATATATTTT. It is translated as CASSPDVEPGNTIYF.

This clone was observed once. The chain couples TRBV6-4 to TRBJ1-1; D gene ambiguous. Germline values: CDR1 MRHNA, CDR2 SNTAGT. V was pared by 3 bases and J by 10 bases, with 12 bases between. The CDR3 consists of 12 residues. The CDR3 bases are TGTGCCAGCAGTGAACGGAGGGATGCAGCTTTCTTT. Its protein is CASSERRDAAFF.

The chain joins TRBV24-1 to TRBJ2-2, with a weak D call TRBD1 (5 bases). The V end was cut by 4 bases, the J end by 0 bases, with 17 bases between. Per germline, CDR1 KGHDR and CDR2 SFDVKD. This CDR3 is 18 amino acids long. CDR3: CATSDKVMTVSNTGELFF. Here the CDR3 DNA reads TGTGCCACCAGTGACAAGGTGATGACAGTTTCGAACACCGGGGAGCTGTTTTTT.

This chain links TRBV6-9 with TRBJ1-3, with D uncertain. This CDR3 is 15 amino acids long. CDR1 is MNHGY and CDR2 is SVAAGI in the germline V gene. The germline V and J ends were trimmed by 4 bases and 0 bases, with 10 bases remaining between them. The CDR3 sequence is CASSSSVTSGNTIYF. CDR3 DNA sequence: TGTGCCAGCAGTTCCTCCGTCACCTCTGGAAACACCATATATTTT.

The chain couples TRBV12-3 or TRBV12-4 to TRBJ1-1; D gene unclear. Trimming took 5 bases from V and 3 from J, leaving 10 bases between them. The CDR3 contains 13 residues. The CDR3 sequence is CASSVTRDTEAFF. For the CDR3, the DNA is TGTGCCAGCAGTGTGACTAGGGACACTGAAGCTTTCTTT.

This sequence joins TRBV28 and TRBJ1-2; 7 nucleotides match TRBD1. This CDR3 spans 15 amino acids. Germline V gene data show CDR1 as MDHEN and CDR2 as SYDVKM. V gave up 3 bases and J gave up 7 bases; unmatched junction bases: 11. The CDR3 is CASSFGTQGVGGYTF. For the CDR3, the DNA is TGTGCCAGCAGTTTTGGGACTCAGGGGGTAGGTGGCTACACCTTC.